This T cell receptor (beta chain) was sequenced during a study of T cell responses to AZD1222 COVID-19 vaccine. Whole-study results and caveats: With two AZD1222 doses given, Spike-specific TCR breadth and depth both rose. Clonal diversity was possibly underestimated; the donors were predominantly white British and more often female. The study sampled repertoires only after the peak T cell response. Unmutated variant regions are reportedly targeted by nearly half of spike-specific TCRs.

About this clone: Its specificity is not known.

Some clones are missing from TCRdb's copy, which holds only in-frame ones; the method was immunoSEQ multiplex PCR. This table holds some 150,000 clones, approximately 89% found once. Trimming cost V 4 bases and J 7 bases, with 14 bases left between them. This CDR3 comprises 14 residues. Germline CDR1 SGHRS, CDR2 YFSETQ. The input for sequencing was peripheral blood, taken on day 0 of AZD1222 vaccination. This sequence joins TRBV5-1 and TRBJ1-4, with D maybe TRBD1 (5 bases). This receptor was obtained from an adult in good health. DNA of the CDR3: TGCGCCAGCAGCGAAGGGGACCTAGGTGAAAAACTGTTTTTT. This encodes CASSEGDLGEKLFF.